These T cell receptor beta chains were read from a single sample in a study of PD-1 blockade in classical Hodgkin lymphoma. Profiling relied on immunoSEQ multiplex PCR, and the TCRdb table lists in-frame clones only, not all of them. Of fewer than 30,000 clones in the sample, about 86% are singletons; the top ten hold 6.7%. This material consisted of CD8+ T cells from blood, taken at baseline. The receptor set was obtained from a human donor with classical Hodgkin lymphoma. Both conserved end residues are part of each CDR3. D genes are given only for firm matches. Rows give clone size only sometimes, using once, few, many, or a class for an expanded clone.

>NA|TRBV19|TRBD2|TRBJ2-2
TGTGCCACCACCCCACTAGCGGGAGGTTGGGTCGCCGGGGAGCTGTTTTTT
CATTPLAGGWVAGELFF
>NA|TRBV29-1|NA|TRBJ2-6
TGCAGCGTTGGGGAGGCGGCCTCTGGGGCCAACGTCCTGACTTTC
CSVGEAASGANVLTF
>NA|TRBV28|NA|TRBJ1-3
TGTGCCAGCAGTTTAGGGGGAGGCAACACCATATATTTT
CASSLGGGNTIYF
>NA|TRBV5-6|NA|TRBJ2-3
TGTGCCAGCAGCCCGGGAAATCCCGCAGATACGCAGTATTTT
CASSPGNPADTQYF
>NA|TRBV28|TRBD1|TRBJ1-1
TGTGCCAGCCGCCGGGACAGGGGAAAAACTGAAGCTTTCTTT
CASRRDRGKTEAFF
>medium-sized|TRBV27|NA|TRBJ2-7
TGTGCCAGCTTTAGCGTTTCCTACGAGCAGTACTTC
CASFSVSYEQYF
>NA|TRBV6-6|NA|TRBJ1-2
TGTGCCAGCTGGGACGCCGTTACGGGGTTCTATGGCTACACCTTC
CASWDAVTGFYGYTF
>NA|TRBV9|TRBD1|TRBJ1-2
TGTGCCAGCAGCTTAAGACAGGGTTCAGGACACGGCTACACCTTC
CASSLRQGSGHGYTF
>NA|TRBV7-9|NA|TRBJ2-1
TGTGCCAGCAGCTTGGGCACAGGTGTTACCGCCAATGAGCAGTTCTTC
CASSLGTGVTANEQFF
>NA|TRBV5-1|TRBD1|TRBJ1-2
TGCGCCAGCAGCTTGGGACAGGGGGCTACTGGCTACACCTTC
CASSLGQGATGYTF
>NA|TRBV7-7|TRBD2|TRBJ2-3
TGTGCTAGCAGTAGCGGGAGGGGTACAGATACGCAGTATTTT
CASSSGRGTDTQYF
>NA|TRBV10-3|NA|TRBJ2-3
TGTGCCATCAGCGGCATCGTATCGGCAGATACGCAGTATTTT
CAISGIVSADTQYF
>NA|TRBV4-1|TRBD1|TRBJ1-1
TGCGCCAGCAGCCTCCGGGACAGGTACACTGAAGCTTTCTTT
CASSLRDRYTEAFF
>NA|TRBV7-2|NA|TRBJ1-5
TGTGCCAGCAGCTTAGCAGGCACCAGTTCATATCAGCCCCAGCATTTT
CASSLAGTSSYQPQHF